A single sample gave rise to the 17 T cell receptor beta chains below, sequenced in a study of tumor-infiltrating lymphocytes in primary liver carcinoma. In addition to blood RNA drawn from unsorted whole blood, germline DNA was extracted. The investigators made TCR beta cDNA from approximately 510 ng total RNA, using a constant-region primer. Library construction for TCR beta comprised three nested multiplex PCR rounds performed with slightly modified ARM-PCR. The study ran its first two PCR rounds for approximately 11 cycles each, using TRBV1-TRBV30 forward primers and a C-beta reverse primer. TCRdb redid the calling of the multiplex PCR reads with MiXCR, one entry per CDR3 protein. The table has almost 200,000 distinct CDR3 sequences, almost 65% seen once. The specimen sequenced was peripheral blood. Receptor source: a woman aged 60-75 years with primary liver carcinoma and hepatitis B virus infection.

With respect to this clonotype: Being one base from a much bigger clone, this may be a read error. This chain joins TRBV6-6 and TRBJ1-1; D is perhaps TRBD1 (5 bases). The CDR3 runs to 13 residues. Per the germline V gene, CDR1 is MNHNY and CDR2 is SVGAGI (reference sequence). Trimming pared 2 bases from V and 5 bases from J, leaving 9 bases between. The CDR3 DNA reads TGTGCCAGCAGTTACATAGGGGAGACTGAAGCTTTCTTT. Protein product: CASSYIGETEAFF.

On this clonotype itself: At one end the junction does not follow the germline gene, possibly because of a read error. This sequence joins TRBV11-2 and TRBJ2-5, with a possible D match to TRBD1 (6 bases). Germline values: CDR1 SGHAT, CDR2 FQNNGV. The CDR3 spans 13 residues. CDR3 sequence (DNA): TGTGCCATCAGCTTACAGGGTGCGGAGACCCAGTACTTC. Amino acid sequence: CAISLQGAETQYF.

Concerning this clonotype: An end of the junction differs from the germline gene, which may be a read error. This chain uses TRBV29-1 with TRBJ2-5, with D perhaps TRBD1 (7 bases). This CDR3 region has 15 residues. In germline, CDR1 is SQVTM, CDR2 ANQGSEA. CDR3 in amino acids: CSVEGSTGEGGTQCF. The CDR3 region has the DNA TGCAGCGTTGAAGGTTCCACAGGGGAAGGGGGGACCCAGTGCTTC.

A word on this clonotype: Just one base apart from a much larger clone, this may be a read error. The CDR3 nucleotides are TGTGCCAGCAGCCGACGTGAGGCGTACTTC. This encodes CASSRREAYF. The chain has TRBV6-1 and TRBJ2-7; no clear D gene. V was clipped by 6 bases and J by 12 bases, with 12 bases between them. CDR1 and CDR2 (germline): MNHNS, SASEGT. The CDR3 covers 10 residues.

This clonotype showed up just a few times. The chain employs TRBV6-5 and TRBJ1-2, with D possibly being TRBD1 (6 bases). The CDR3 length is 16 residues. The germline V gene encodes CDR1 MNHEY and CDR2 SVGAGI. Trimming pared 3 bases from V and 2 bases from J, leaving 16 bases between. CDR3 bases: TGTGCCAGCAGTTATAGTTACGGGGGGGCCAACTATGGCTACACCTTC. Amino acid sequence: CASSYSYGGANYGYTF.

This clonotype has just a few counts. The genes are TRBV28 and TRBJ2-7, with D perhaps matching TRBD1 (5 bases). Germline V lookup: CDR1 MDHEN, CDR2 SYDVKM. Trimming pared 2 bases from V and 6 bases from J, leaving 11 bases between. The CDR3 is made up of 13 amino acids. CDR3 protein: CASSLQGSGEQYF. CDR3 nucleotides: TGTGCCAGCAGTTTACAGGGAAGTGGCGAGCAGTACTTC.

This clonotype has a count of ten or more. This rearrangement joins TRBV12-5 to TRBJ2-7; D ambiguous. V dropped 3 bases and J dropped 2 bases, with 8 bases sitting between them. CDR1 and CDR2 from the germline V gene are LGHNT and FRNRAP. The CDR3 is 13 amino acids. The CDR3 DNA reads TGTGCTAGTGGTTTTCGTGTGACCTACGAGCAGTACTTC. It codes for CASGFRVTYEQYF.

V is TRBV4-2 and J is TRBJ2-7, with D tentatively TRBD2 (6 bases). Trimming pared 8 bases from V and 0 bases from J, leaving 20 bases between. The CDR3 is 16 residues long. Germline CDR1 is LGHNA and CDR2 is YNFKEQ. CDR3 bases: TGTGCCAGCGGCCGGACGGGAGAGTTTTCCTCCTACGAGCAGTACTTC. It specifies CASGRTGEFSSYEQYF.

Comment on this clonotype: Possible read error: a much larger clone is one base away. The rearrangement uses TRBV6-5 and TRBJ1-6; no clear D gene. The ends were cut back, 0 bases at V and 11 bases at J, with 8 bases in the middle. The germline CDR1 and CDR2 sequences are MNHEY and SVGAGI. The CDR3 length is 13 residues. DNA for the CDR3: TGTGCCAGCAGTTACTCGAATTATGCACCCCTCCACTTT. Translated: CASSYSNYAPLHF.

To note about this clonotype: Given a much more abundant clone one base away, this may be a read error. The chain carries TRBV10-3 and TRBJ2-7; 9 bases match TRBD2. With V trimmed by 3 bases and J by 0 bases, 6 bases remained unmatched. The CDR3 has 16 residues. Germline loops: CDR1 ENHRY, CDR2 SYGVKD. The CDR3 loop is CAISEGPAGGSYEQYF. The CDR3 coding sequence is TGTGCCATCAGTGAAGGGCCAGCGGGAGGCTCCTACGAGCAGTACTTC.

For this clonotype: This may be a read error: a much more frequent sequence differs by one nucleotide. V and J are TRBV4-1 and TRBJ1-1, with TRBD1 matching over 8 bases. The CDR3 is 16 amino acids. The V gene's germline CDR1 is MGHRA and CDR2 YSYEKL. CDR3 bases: TGCACCAGCAGCCAAGCCCCCGGGACAGGCAGCACTGAAGCTTTCTTT. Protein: CTSSQAPGTGSTEAFF.

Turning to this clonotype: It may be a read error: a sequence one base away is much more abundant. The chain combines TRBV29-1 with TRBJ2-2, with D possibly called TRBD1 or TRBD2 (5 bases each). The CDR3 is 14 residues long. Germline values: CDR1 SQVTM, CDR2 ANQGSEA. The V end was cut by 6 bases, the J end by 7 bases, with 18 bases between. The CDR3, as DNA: TGCAGCGTCCTCGGTCCGGGACCCATCGGGGAGCTGTTTTTT. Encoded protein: CSVLGPGPIGELFF.

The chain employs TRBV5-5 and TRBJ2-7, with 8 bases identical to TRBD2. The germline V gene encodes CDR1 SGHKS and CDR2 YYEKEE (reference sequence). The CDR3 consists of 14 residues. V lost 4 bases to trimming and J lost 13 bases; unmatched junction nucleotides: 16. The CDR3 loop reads CASSHSGVAETHYF. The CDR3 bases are TGTGCCAGCAGCCATAGCGGGGTAGCAGAGACCCACTACTTC.

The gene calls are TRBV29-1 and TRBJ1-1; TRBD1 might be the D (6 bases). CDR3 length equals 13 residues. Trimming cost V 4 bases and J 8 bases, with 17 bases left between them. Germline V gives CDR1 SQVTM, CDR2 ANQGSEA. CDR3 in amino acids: CSVAGESGTEAFF. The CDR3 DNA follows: TGCAGCGTTGCTGGGGAGTCCGGGACAGAAGCTTTCTTT.

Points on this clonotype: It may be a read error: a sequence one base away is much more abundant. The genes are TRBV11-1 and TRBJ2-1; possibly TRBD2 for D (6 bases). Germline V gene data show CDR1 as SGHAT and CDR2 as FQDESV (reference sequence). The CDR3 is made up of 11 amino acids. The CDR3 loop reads CASSVPGVQSF. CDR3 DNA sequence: TGTGCCAGCAGCGTCCCGGGGGTACAGTCCTTC.

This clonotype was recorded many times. This CDR3 is CSVNKQGTGELFF. CDR3 bases: TGCAGCGTTAACAAACAGGGAACCGGGGAGCTGTTTTTT. V usage is TRBV29-1 and J usage is TRBJ2-2; TRBD1 might be the D (6 bases). This CDR3 region has 13 residues. Germline CDR1 is SQVTM and CDR2 is ANQGSEA. V was clipped by 5 bases and J by 5 bases, with 12 bases between them.

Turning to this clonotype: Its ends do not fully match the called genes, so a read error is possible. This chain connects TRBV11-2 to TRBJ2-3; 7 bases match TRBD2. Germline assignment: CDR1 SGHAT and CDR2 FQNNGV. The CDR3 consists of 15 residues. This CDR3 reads CASSLGSGIGDTQYF. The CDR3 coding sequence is TGTGCCAGCAGCTTAGGCAGCGGGATAGGAGATACGCAATATTTT.